This T cell receptor (beta chain) stems from a study of T cell repertoires in aging, cancer and after chemotherapy. General observations from the study: In each cancer cohort, median generation probability increased across chemotherapy, suggesting thymic output rebounded. Age-matched healthy donors had significantly more diverse, less clonal blood TCR repertoires than untreated cancer patients.

Amplification of TCR beta used genomic DNA extracted from peripheral blood. The germline V and J ends were trimmed by 3 bases and 4 bases, with 13 bases remaining between them. This CDR3 has 14 residues. Germline V CDR1 and CDR2: SQVTM, ANQGSEA. This clonotype appeared a few times. Its antigen is still unknown. Rearranged V-D-J TRB sequences were amplified with a mixed TRB-A/B primer pool. TCRdb reprocessed the multiplex PCR reads with MiXCR, giving one entry per CDR3 protein. The table includes about 10,000 distinct CDR3 sequences, less than 55% detected once. Sequencing was carried out using blood. The rearrangement uses TRBV29-1 and TRBJ2-1; D is unclear. The receptor comes from a human donor in good health. The CDR3 DNA follows: TGCAGCGTTGATTCCGAGCAAGCTTACAATGAGCAGTTCTTC. Protein: CSVDSEQAYNEQFF.